Below, 18 T cell receptor beta chains from the same sample are listed, as sequenced in a study of blood T cell repertoires in COVID-19. Data came from immunoSEQ multiplex PCR; TCRdb stores just in-frame clones and leaves some out. Among 200,000 or so clones, roughly four fifths were seen once, and the ten largest hold around 4.6%. Sequencing input: PBMCs or T cells enriched from blood (not recorded which). Receptor source: a woman aged 45-65 years who had been exposed to COVID-19.

The genes are TRBV5-8 and TRBJ2-7; tentative D call: TRBD2 (5 bases). Germline CDR1 SGHTS, CDR2 YDEGEE. CDR3 length: 13 residues. The V end lost 2 bases, the J end lost 3 bases, and 9 bases lay between the germline ends. The CDR3 DNA reads as TGTGCCAGCAGCTTTCTGGGGAGCTACGAGCAGTACTTC. Protein product: CASSFLGSYEQYF.

V usage is TRBV7-2 and J usage is TRBJ1-5; TRBD1 is a possible D gene (5 bases). The germline CDR1 and CDR2 sequences are SGHTA and FQGNSA. Trimming stripped 7 bases from V and 2 bases from J, with 15 bases between. The CDR3 length is 15 residues. CDR3 amino acids: CASTTGGLGNQPQHF. CDR3 coding DNA: TGTGCCAGCACCACCGGGGGACTGGGCAATCAGCCCCAGCATTTT.

The rearrangement links TRBV29-1 to TRBJ2-5, with D maybe TRBD2 (5 bases). V gave up 7 bases and J gave up 1 base, with 10 bases separating them. The CDR3 totals 12 residues. Germline-derived CDR1 and CDR2 are SQVTM and ANQGSEA. This CDR3 reads CSGGPTQETQYF. As DNA, the CDR3 is TGCAGCGGCGGGCCCACCCAAGAGACCCAGTACTTC.

This CDR3 reads CASKPQGAAGELFF. CDR3 sequence (DNA): TGTGCCAGCAAGCCCCAAGGGGCGGCCGGGGAGCTGTTTTTT. The chain uses TRBV6-5 and TRBJ2-2; D may be TRBD1 (5 bases). The germline V gene encodes CDR1 MNHEY and CDR2 SVGAGI. V lost 7 bases and J 6 bases, leaving 15 bases between the germline ends. The CDR3 covers 14 residues.

The CDR3 reads CASSLGTSHGEQFF. For the CDR3, the DNA is TGCGCCAGCAGCTTGGGTACTAGCCACGGTGAGCAGTTCTTC. This chain joins TRBV5-1 and TRBJ2-1, with D possibly being TRBD2 (6 bases). V lost 0 bases and J lost 9, with 13 bases in between. CDR1 is SGHRS, CDR2 YFSETQ, per germline. The CDR3 runs to 14 residues.

This clone was found a few times. The chain joins TRBV27 to TRBJ2-7, with 8 nucleotides matching TRBD1. The CDR3 spans 14 residues. CDR1 is MNHEY, CDR2 SMNVEV, per germline (reference sequence). The V segment lost 6 bases and the J segment 4 bases; nucleotides outside the gene matches: 8. CDR3 coding DNA: TGTGCCAGCAGAGAGGCCGGGACAGGATACGAGCAGTACTTC. Amino acid sequence: CASREAGTGYEQYF.

This chain joins TRBV5-1 and TRBJ1-4; D uncertain. CDR1 and CDR2 from the germline V gene are SGHRS and YFSETQ. CDR3 length: 15 residues. Trimming removed 0 bases at V and 3 bases at J, with 9 bases between. CDR3 nucleotides: TGCGCCAGCAGCTTGGAAGCCACGGCTAATGAAAAACTGTTTTTT. Encoded protein: CASSLEATANEKLFF. Using reference TRBV5-1 and TRBJ1-4 for the parts outside the CDR3, the full variable domain is KAGVTQTPRYLIKTRGQQVTLSCSPISGHRSVSWYQQTPGQGLQFLFEYFSETQRNKGNFPGRFSGRQFSNSRSEMNVSTLELGDSALYLCASSLEATANEKLFFGSGTQLSVL.

This chain joins TRBV20-1 and TRBJ2-3; TRBD2 is a possible D gene (6 bases). Germline CDR1 reads DFQATT; CDR2 reads SNEGSKA (reference sequence). V was trimmed by 3 bases and J by 5 bases, leaving 15 bases between them. The CDR3 spans 14 residues. The CDR3 here is CSASPAGLRDTQYF. The CDR3 region has the DNA TGCAGTGCTAGTCCGGCGGGGTTACGAGATACGCAGTATTTT.

The chain couples TRBV5-1 to TRBJ1-1; D is perhaps TRBD1 (6 bases). The CDR3 totals 13 residues. CDR1 is SGHRS, CDR2 YFSETQ, per germline. Trimming stripped 5 bases from V and 2 bases from J, with 10 bases between. The CDR3 DNA sequence: TGCGCCAGCAGAGTGGACAGTAACACTGAAGCTTTCTTT. Amino acid sequence: CASRVDSNTEAFF.

The chain uses TRBV6-4 and TRBJ2-6, with D maybe TRBD1 (5 bases). The V end was cut by 5 bases, the J end by 0 bases, with 11 bases between. The CDR3 is 16 residues long. CDR1 and CDR2 (germline): MRHNA, SNTAGT. Written as DNA, the CDR3 is TGTGCCAGCAGTCCCCAGGGCAGCTCTGGGGCCAACGTCCTGACTTTC. This sequence encodes CASSPQGSSGANVLTF.

The genes are TRBV18 and TRBJ2-7, with 9 bases matching TRBD1. With V trimmed by 3 bases and J by 6 bases, 6 bases remained unmatched. The CDR3 totals 14 residues. Germline assignment: CDR1 KGHSH and CDR2 LQKENI. CDR3: CASSPGTGLGEQYF. The CDR3 bases are TGTGCCAGCTCACCTGGGACAGGGTTGGGCGAGCAGTACTTC. The whole variable domain, filled in from reference TRBV18 and TRBJ2-7, reads NAGVMQNPRHLVRRRGQEARLRCSPMKGHSHVYWYRQLPEEGLKFMVYLQKENIIDESGMPKERFSAEFPKEGPSILRIQQVVRGDSAAYFCASSPGTGLGEQYFGPGTRLTVT.

Concerning this clone itself: Other DNA sequences in the same sample also yield this CDR3. The chain recombines TRBV10-1 with TRBJ1-3; D is uncertain. This CDR3 region has 14 residues. In germline, CDR1 is WNHNN, CDR2 SYGVQD (reference sequence). V was trimmed by 2 bases and J by 1 base, leaving 6 bases between them. CDR3 DNA sequence: TGCGCCAGCAGTGAGGACTCGTCTGGAAACACCATATATTTT. This translates into CASSEDSSGNTIYF.

This chain connects TRBV18 to TRBJ1-5; D is perhaps TRBD1 (5 bases). V was trimmed by 5 bases and J by 6 bases, leaving 11 bases between them. Germline CDR1 is KGHSH and CDR2 is LQKENI. CDR3 size: 13 residues. The CDR3 reads CASSGDYGQPQHF. As DNA, the CDR3 is TGTGCCAGCTCAGGGGACTATGGTCAGCCCCAGCATTTT.

CDR3 sequence: CASRETHNQPQHF. CDR3 bases: TGTGCCAGTAGGGAGACCCACAATCAGCCCCAGCATTTT. This chain joins TRBV19 and TRBJ1-5, with unresolved D. Deletions cut 6 bases from V and 3 bases from J, with 9 bases between. Germline V gives CDR1 LNHDA, CDR2 SQIVND (reference sequence). This CDR3 comprises 13 residues.

This chain connects TRBV7-8 to TRBJ1-2, with D possibly matching TRBD1 (5 bases). Per the germline V gene, CDR1 is SGHVS and CDR2 is FQNEAQ. Between the trimmed V and J ends, which lost 0 bases and 4 bases, there was a span of 12 bases. The CDR3 has 15 amino acids. DNA for the CDR3: TGTGCCAGCAGCTTAGCGGGGGGGACTTTCTATGGCTACACCTTC. This gives the protein CASSLAGGTFYGYTF.

The rearrangement links TRBV27 to TRBJ1-2, with 7 bases aligning to TRBD1. Germline CDR1 is MNHEY and CDR2 is SMNVEV (reference sequence). This CDR3 has 16 residues. Losses at the gene ends were 0 bases for V and 0 bases for J; bases not matched to a gene: 4. The CDR3 spells CASSLSPTGTNYGYTF. The CDR3 bases are TGTGCCAGCAGTTTATCCCCGACAGGGACTAACTATGGCTACACCTTC.

CDR3 nucleotides: TGCGCCAGCAGCTTGTGGAGTGGGAACACTGAAGCTTTCTTT. The encoded protein is CASSLWSGNTEAFF. The chain joins TRBV5-1 to TRBJ1-1; no definite D call. The germline V gene encodes CDR1 SGHRS and CDR2 YFSETQ. There are 14 residues in the CDR3. V lost 1 base, J lost 1 base, and 8 bases lay in between.

This clone was picked up a small number of times. The chain employs TRBV5-6 and TRBJ1-1; D perhaps matches TRBD1 (6 bases). The CDR3 sequence is 13 residues long. Trimming took 4 bases from V and 5 from J, leaving 12 bases between them. CDR1 is SGHDT and CDR2 is YYEEEE in the germline V gene. CDR3 region: CASSAQGGTEAFF. CDR3 DNA sequence: TGTGCCAGCAGCGCACAGGGTGGGACTGAAGCTTTCTTT.